This entry concerns a single T cell receptor beta chain. This sample is drawn from a study of technical replicates of blood from a few donors. Method: immunoSEQ multiplex PCR; TCRdb's copy keeps in-frame clones and lacks some. In the table there are approximately 85,000 clones, 90% to 95% of which are singletons. Germline V lookup: CDR1 SGDLS, CDR2 YYNGEE. This CDR3 comprises 15 residues. V lost 7 bases to trimming and J lost 4 bases, with 17 bases between them. The clonotype comes from a human donor in good health. What was sequenced was T cells isolated from PBMCs. This rearrangement joins TRBV9 to TRBJ2-2, with D maybe TRBD1 (5 bases). The chain's CDR3 is CASGKVGQLTGELFF. As DNA, the CDR3 is TGTGCCAGCGGCAAAGTGGGGCAGCTCACCGGGGAGCTGTTTTTT.